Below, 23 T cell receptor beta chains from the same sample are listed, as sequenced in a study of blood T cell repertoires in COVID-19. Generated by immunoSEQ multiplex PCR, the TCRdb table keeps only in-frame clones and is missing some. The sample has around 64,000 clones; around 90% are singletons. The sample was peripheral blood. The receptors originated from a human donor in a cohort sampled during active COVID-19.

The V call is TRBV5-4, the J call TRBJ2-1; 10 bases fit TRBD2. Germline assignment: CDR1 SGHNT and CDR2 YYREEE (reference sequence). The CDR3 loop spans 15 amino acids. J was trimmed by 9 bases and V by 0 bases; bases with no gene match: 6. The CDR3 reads CASSLEGLASIEQFF. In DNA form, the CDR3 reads TGTGCCAGCAGCTTGGAGGGACTAGCGTCGATTGAGCAGTTCTTC. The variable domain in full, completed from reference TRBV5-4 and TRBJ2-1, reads ETGVTQSPTHLIKTRGQQVTLRCSSQSGHNTVSWYQQALGQGPQFIFQYYREEENGRGNFPPRFSGLQFPNYSSELNVNALELDDSALYLCASSLEGLASIEQFFGPGTRLTVL.

CDR3 DNA sequence: TGTGCCAGCAGCAAAGGACTAGCGGGAGAGGTAGATACGCAGTATTTT. As protein: CASSKGLAGEVDTQYF. This chain connects TRBV11-2 to TRBJ2-3, with 13 bases lining up with TRBD2. The V and J ends lost 5 bases and 5 bases, in that order; junction bases with no gene match: 7. Germline V lookup: CDR1 SGHAT, CDR2 FQNNGV. CDR3 length: 16 amino acids. Full variable domain (missing parts from reference TRBV11-2 and TRBJ2-3): EAGVAQSPRYKIIEKRQSVAFWCNPISGHATLYWYQQILGQGPKLLIQFQNNGVVDDSQLPKDRFSAERLKGVDSTLKIQPAKLEDSAVYLCASSKGLAGEVDTQYFGPGTRLTVL.

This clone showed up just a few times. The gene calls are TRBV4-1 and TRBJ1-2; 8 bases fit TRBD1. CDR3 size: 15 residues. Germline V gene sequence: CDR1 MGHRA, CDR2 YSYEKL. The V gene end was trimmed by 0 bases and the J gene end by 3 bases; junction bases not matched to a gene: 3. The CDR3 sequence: CASSQDQGAYYGYTF. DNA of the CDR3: TGCGCCAGCAGCCAAGATCAGGGGGCGTACTATGGCTACACCTTC.

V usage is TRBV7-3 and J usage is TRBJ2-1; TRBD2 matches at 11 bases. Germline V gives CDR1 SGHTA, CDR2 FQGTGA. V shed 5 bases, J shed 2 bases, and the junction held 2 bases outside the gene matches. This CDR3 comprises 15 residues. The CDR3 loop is CASSMGLAAYNEQFF. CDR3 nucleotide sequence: TGTGCCAGCAGCATGGGACTAGCGGCCTACAATGAGCAGTTCTTC.

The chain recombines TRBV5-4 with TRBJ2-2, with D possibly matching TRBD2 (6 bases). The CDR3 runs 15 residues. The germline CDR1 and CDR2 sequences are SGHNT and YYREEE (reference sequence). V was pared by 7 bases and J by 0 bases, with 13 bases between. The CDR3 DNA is TGTGCCAGCGCCTGGGGGACTCCGAACACCGGGGAGCTGTTTTTT. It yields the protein CASAWGTPNTGELFF.

CDR3: CASSPQGGTGELFF. As DNA, the CDR3 is TGTGCCAGCTCACCTCAGGGAGGCACCGGGGAGCTGTTTTTT. The V call is TRBV18, the J call TRBJ2-2; D possibly corresponds to TRBD2 (6 bases). CDR3 length equals 14 residues. Germline V gene sequence: CDR1 KGHSH, CDR2 LQKENI. The V gene lost 3 bases and the J gene lost 4 bases, with 9 bases spanning the gap.

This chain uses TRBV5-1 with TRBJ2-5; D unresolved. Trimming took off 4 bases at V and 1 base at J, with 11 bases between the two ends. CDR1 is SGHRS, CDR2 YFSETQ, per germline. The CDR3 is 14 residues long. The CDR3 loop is CASSREQFQETQYF. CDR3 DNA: TGCGCCAGCAGCCGAGAACAGTTCCAAGAGACCCAGTACTTC.

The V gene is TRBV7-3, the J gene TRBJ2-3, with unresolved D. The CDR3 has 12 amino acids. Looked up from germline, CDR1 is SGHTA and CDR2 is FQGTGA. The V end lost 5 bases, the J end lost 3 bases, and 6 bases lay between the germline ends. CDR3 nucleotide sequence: TGTGCCAGCAGCACCGGGACAGATACGCAGTATTTT. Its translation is CASSTGTDTQYF.

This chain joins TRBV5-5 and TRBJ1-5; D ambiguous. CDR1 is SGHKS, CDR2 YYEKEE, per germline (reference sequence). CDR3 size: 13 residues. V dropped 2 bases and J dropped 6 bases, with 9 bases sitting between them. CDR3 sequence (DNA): TGTGCCAGCAGCTTCGACGGAGGTCAGCCCCAGCATTTT. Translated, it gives CASSFDGGQPQHF.

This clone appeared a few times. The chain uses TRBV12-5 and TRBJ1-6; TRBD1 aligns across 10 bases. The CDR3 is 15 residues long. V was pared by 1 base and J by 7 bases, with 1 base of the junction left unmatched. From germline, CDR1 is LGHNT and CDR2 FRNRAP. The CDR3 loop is CASGLGQGANSPLHF. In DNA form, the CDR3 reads TGTGCTAGTGGTTTGGGACAGGGGGCAAATTCACCCCTCCACTTT.

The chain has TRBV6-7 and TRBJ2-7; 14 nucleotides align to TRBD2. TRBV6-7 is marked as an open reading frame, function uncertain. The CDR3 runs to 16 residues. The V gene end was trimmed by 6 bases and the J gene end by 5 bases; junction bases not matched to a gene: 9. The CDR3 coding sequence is TGTGCCAGCAGACGCACGGGACTAGCGGGAGACCACGAGCAGTACTTC. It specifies CASRRTGLAGDHEQYF.

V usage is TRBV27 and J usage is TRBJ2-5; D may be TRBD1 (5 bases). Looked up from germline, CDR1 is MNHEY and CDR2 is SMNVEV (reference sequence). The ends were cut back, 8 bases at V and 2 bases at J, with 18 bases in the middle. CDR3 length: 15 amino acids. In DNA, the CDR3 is TGTGCCAGCCGACGCCCAGGGTGGGCGCAAGAGACCCAGTACTTC. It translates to CASRRPGWAQETQYF.

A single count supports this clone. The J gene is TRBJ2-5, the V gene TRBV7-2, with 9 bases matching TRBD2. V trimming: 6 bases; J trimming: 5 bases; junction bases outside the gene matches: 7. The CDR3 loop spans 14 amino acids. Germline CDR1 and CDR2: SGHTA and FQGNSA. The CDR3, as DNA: TGTGCCAGCAGGACTAGCGGCGGGGGTGAGACCCAGTACTTC. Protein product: CASRTSGGGETQYF.

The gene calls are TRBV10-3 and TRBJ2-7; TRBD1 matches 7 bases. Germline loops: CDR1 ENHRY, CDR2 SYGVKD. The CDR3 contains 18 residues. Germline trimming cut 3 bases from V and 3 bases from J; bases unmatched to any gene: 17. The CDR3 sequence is CAISDSLKTGTVIYEQYF. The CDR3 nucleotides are TGTGCCATCAGTGATTCTTTAAAGACAGGGACCGTGATCTACGAGCAGTACTTC.

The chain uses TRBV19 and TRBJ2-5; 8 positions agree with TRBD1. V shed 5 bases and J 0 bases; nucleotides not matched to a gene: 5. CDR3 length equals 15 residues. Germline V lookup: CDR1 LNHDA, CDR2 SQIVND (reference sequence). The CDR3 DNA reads TGTGCCAGTAGTCCCGGGACAGGCTACCAAGAGACCCAGTACTTC. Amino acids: CASSPGTGYQETQYF.

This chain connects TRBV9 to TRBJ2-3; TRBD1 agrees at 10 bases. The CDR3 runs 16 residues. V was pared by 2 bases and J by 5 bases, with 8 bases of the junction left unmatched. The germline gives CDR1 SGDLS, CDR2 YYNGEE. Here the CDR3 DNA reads TGTGCCAGCAGCGTCGACAGGGGGCAAGCAATAGATACGCAGTATTTT. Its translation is CASSVDRGQAIDTQYF.

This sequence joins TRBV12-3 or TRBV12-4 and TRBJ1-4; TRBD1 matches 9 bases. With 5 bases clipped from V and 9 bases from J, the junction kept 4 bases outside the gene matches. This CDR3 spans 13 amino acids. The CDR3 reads CASSVGQGQKLFF. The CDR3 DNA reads TGTGCCAGCAGTGTGGGACAGGGTCAAAAACTGTTTTTT.

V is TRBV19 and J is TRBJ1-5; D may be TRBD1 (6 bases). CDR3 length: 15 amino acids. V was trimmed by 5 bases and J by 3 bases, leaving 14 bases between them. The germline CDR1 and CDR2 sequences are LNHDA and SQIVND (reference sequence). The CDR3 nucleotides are TGTGCCAGTAGTTCTTCAACAGGGTACAATCAGCCCCAGCATTTT. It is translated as CASSSSTGYNQPQHF.

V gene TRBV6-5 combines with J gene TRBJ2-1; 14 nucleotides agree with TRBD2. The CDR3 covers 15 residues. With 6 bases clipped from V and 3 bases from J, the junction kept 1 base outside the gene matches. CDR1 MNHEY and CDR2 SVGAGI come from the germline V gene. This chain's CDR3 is CASRGTSGSYNEQFF. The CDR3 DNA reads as TGTGCCAGCAGAGGGACTAGCGGGAGCTACAATGAGCAGTTCTTC.

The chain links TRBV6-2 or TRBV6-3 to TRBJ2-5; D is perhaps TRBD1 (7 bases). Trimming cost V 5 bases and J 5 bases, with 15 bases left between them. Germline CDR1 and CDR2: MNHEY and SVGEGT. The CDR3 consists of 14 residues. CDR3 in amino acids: CASSNRGLRETQYF. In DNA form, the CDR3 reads TGTGCCAGCAGTAACAGGGGACTGAGGGAGACCCAGTACTTC.

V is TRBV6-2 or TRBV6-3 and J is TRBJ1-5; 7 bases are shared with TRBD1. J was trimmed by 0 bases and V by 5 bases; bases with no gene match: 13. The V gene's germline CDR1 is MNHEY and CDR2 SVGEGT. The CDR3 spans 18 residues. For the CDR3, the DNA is TGTGCCAGCAGTAACACTCGGGACAGCCTTAATAGCAATCAGCCCCAGCATTTT. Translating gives CASSNTRDSLNSNQPQHF.

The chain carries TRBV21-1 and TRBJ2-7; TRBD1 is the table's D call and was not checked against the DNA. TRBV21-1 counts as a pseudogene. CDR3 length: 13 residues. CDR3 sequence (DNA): TGTGCCAGCAGCGGGCAGGGATTCTACGAGCAGTACTTC. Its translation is CASSGQGFYEQYF.

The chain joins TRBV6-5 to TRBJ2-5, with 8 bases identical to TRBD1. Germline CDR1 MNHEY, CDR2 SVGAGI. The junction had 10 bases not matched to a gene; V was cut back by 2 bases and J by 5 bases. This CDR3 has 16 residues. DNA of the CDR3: TGTGCCAGCAGTTACGCGTATGGACAGGGCAGCGAGACCCAGTACTTC. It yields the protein CASSYAYGQGSETQYF.